These T cell receptor beta chains were read from a single sample in a study of TIL therapy for anti-PD-1-resistant metastatic lung cancer. Sequencing used immunoSEQ multiplex PCR; TCRdb keeps in-frame clones, though not all of them. Counted here are around 15,000 clones, about 68% occurring once; the ten biggest clones make up about 35%. Sequencing was performed on blood, taken at baseline. The receptors stem from a person aged 25-80 years with non-small cell lung cancer. The CDR3 runs from the conserved cysteine through the conserved F or W. The D gene is left open where the match is weak.

d_gene: -
v_gene: TRBV7-7
j_gene: TRBJ2-3
CDR3aa: CASSLAPSSTDTQYF

d_gene: -
v_gene: TRBV27
j_gene: TRBJ1-4
CDR3aa: CASSFSGRWTNEKLFF

d_gene: -
v_gene: TRBV15
j_gene: TRBJ1-5
CDR3aa: CATSRQGVSLYQPQHF

d_gene: TRBD2
v_gene: TRBV10-2
j_gene: TRBJ2-1
CDR3aa: CASVSGTSVSEQFF

d_gene: -
v_gene: TRBV5-6
j_gene: TRBJ1-4
CDR3aa: CASSYPQGANEKLFF

d_gene: TRBD2
v_gene: TRBV10-3
j_gene: TRBJ2-3
CDR3aa: CATRTSIEKADTQYF

d_gene: TRBD2
v_gene: TRBV7-3
j_gene: TRBJ2-3
CDR3aa: CASSSREASGYYTDTQYF

d_gene: TRBD1
v_gene: TRBV9
j_gene: TRBJ1-3
CDR3aa: CASSVGQGTFSGNTIYF

d_gene: TRBD1
v_gene: TRBV30
j_gene: TRBJ1-5
CDR3aa: CAWRQGANQPQHF

d_gene: -
v_gene: TRBV7-2
j_gene: TRBJ1-2
CDR3aa: CASSLSQGAYGYTF

d_gene: -
v_gene: TRBV7-9
j_gene: TRBJ2-1
CDR3aa: CASSLSQQLPNEQFF

d_gene: -
v_gene: TRBV28
j_gene: TRBJ2-1
CDR3aa: CASSLEYNEQFF

d_gene: TRBD1
v_gene: TRBV4-2
j_gene: TRBJ2-2
CDR3aa: CASSLRLPTGGFFRELFF

d_gene: -
v_gene: TRBV19
j_gene: TRBJ1-1
CDR3aa: CASSIVTGTEAFF

d_gene: -
v_gene: TRBV15
j_gene: TRBJ2-3
CDR3aa: CATSRYTDTQYF

d_gene: -
v_gene: TRBV7-2
j_gene: TRBJ2-5
CDR3aa: CASSPGQLKTQYF

d_gene: TRBD2
v_gene: TRBV5-1
j_gene: TRBJ2-3
CDR3aa: CASSLSASGGSTDTQYF

d_gene: TRBD2
v_gene: TRBV7-2
j_gene: TRBJ2-5
CDR3aa: CASSLGLATYQETQYF

d_gene: TRBD2
v_gene: TRBV2
j_gene: TRBJ2-7
CDR3aa: CASISSPSGREGHEQYF

d_gene: -
v_gene: TRBV5-1
j_gene: TRBJ2-7
CDR3aa: CASSALRGEQYF

d_gene: -
v_gene: TRBV19
j_gene: TRBJ2-5
CDR3aa: CASSIPSTKTQYF

d_gene: TRBD1
v_gene: TRBV25-1
j_gene: TRBJ2-7
CDR3aa: CASSDLTGGDEQYF

d_gene: TRBD2
v_gene: TRBV2
j_gene: TRBJ2-1
CDR3aa: CASSVLAGGDEQFF

d_gene: -
v_gene: TRBV27
j_gene: TRBJ1-5
CDR3aa: CASSKGSDQPQHF

d_gene: TRBD1
v_gene: TRBV19
j_gene: TRBJ1-4
CDR3aa: CASSARQGDEKLFF

d_gene: -
v_gene: TRBV2
j_gene: TRBJ1-5
CDR3aa: CASRSGGARPQHF

d_gene: -
v_gene: TRBV4-3
j_gene: TRBJ2-3
CDR3aa: CASSQDDDSTDTQYF

d_gene: -
v_gene: TRBV5-1
j_gene: TRBJ2-1
CDR3aa: CASSLIRQPSYNEQFF

d_gene: -
v_gene: TRBV11-2
j_gene: TRBJ2-5
CDR3aa: CASSPTRVAQETQYF

d_gene: -
v_gene: TRBV7-9
j_gene: TRBJ2-7
CDR3aa: CASSPGDLYEQYF

d_gene: TRBD1
v_gene: TRBV4-2
j_gene: TRBJ2-7
CDR3aa: CASSQGDRGTYEQYF

d_gene: TRBD2
v_gene: TRBV9
j_gene: TRBJ2-5
CDR3aa: CASGPGSGGASYQETQYF

d_gene: -
v_gene: TRBV30
j_gene: TRBJ1-5
CDR3aa: CACGRSQPQHF

d_gene: -
v_gene: TRBV6-4
j_gene: TRBJ2-6
CDR3aa: CASSDSGGSGANVLTF

d_gene: TRBD1
v_gene: TRBV5-6
j_gene: TRBJ1-2
CDR3aa: CASNLGQAYGYTF

d_gene: -
v_gene: TRBV2
j_gene: TRBJ2-7
CDR3aa: CASRDTYNIPYEQYF

d_gene: -
v_gene: TRBV5-6
j_gene: TRBJ1-1
CDR3aa: CASSLGGGNSFF

d_gene: -
v_gene: TRBV30
j_gene: TRBJ2-3
CDR3aa: CACPLGADTQYF

d_gene: -
v_gene: TRBV5-8
j_gene: TRBJ2-5
CDR3aa: CASSLGNSEQETQYF

d_gene: TRBD2
v_gene: TRBV7-2
j_gene: TRBJ2-1
CDR3aa: CASSPGLASYNEQFF

d_gene: -
v_gene: TRBV6-6
j_gene: TRBJ2-3
CDR3aa: CASSYSGENTDTQYF

d_gene: TRBD2
v_gene: TRBV5-4
j_gene: TRBJ2-7
CDR3aa: CASSGLAVEQYF

d_gene: TRBD1
v_gene: TRBV5-1
j_gene: TRBJ1-1
CDR3aa: CASSNLQGFTEAFF

d_gene: TRBD1
v_gene: TRBV9
j_gene: TRBJ1-2
CDR3aa: CASSLEGQGTGGYTF

d_gene: -
v_gene: TRBV5-1
j_gene: TRBJ1-1
CDR3aa: CASSLPLTGDTEAFF

d_gene: -
v_gene: TRBV10-1
j_gene: TRBJ2-1
CDR3aa: CASSAMPKSGNEQFF

d_gene: TRBD1
v_gene: TRBV7-9
j_gene: TRBJ1-4
CDR3aa: CASSPGQGFEKLFF

d_gene: -
v_gene: TRBV10-3
j_gene: TRBJ2-1
CDR3aa: CAISTTGIQYNEQFF

d_gene: TRBD2
v_gene: TRBV29-1
j_gene: TRBJ2-5
CDR3aa: CSVDRGLAGETQYF

d_gene: TRBD2
v_gene: TRBV18
j_gene: TRBJ2-3
CDR3aa: CASSPPGLAGGEDTQYF